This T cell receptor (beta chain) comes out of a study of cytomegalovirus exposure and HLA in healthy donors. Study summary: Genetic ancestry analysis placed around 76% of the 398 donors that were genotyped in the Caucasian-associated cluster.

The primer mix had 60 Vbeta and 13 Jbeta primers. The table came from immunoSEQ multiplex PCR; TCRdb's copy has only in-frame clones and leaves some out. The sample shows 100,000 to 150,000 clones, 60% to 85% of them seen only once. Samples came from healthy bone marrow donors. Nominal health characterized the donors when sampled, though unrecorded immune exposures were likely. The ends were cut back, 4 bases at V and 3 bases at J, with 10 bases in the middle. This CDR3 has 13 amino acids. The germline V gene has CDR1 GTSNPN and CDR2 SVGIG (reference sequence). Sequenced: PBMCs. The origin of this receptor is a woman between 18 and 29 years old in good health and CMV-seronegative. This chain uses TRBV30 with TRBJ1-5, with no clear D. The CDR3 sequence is CAWTYGDNQPQHF. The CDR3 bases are TGTGCCTGGACTTACGGGGACAATCAGCCCCAGCATTTT.